This T cell receptor beta chain emerged from a study of OX40 agonist ivuxolimab in advanced cancers. At the level of the study: Allowance was made for prior anti-PD-1, anti-PD-L1 or anti-CTLA-4 therapy, and approximately 41% had some. Three patients responded partially, comprising one with hepatocellular carcinoma and two with cutaneous melanoma.

Sequenced by immunoSEQ multiplex PCR; TCRdb stores in-frame clones only, minus some. This sample carries about 82,000 clones, 85% to 90% of them seen once, and the ten largest clones take around 2.3%. The CDR3 length is 13 residues. Trimming pared 0 bases from V and 1 base from J, leaving 4 bases between. Germline assignment: CDR1 SGHRS and CDR2 YFSETQ. The clonotype originates from an adult with an advanced solid tumor such as melanoma, head and neck, liver or kidney cancer. Specimen: CD4+ or CD8+ T cells sorted from blood, collected in a trial of the OX40 agonist ivuxolimab. V gene TRBV5-1 combines with J gene TRBJ1-1; D not resolved. As DNA, the CDR3 is TGCGCCAGCAGCTTGGTACGGAACACTGAAGCTTTCTTT. The encoded protein is CASSLVRNTEAFF.